This record concerns one T cell receptor (beta chain) sequence. Its target is unknown. The CDR3 runs 18 residues. V shed 7 bases and J shed 5 bases, with 27 bases lying between them. The germline CDR1 and CDR2 sequences are SNHLY and FYNNEI. Some clones are missing from TCRdb's copy, which holds only in-frame ones; the method was immunoSEQ multiplex PCR. The sample lists about 16,000 clones, about 92% occurring once. This sample is part of a study of T cell clonotyping in hematopoietic cell transplantation. Across the study: Recipient samples before transplant were obtained post-cytoreduction. General study findings and limits: Few recipient clonotypes overlapped donors; over 97% were de novo at given depth. After transplant, recipient diversity fell while pathologically expanded clonotypes grew through day 180.

Time point given: recipient sample about 28 days before transplant, after cytoreduction. The clonotype originates from a man between 18 and 29 years old with biphenotypic leukemia. Some clones in this sample may be carry-over from other donors' samples. This specimen was peripheral blood mononuclear cells, taken before stem cell transplant. The V gene is TRBV2, the J gene TRBJ2-1; tentatively, D is TRBD1 or TRBD2 (5 bases each). This chain's CDR3 is CASKFPTRGANVDNEQFF. Here the CDR3 DNA reads TGTGCCAGCAAGTTCCCCACGCGAGGGGCCAACGTAGACAATGAGCAGTTCTTC.